This T cell receptor beta chain was recovered during a study of OX40 agonist ivuxolimab in advanced cancers. The CDR3 spans 11 residues. Trimming took 4 bases from V and 6 from J, leaving 8 bases between them. CDR1 and CDR2 from the germline V gene are SGHRS and YFSETQ. Assay: immunoSEQ multiplex PCR; the TCRdb copy retains only in-frame clones and omits some. This table holds approximately 25,000 clones, roughly 77% found once. The sequence derives from an adult with an advanced solid tumor such as melanoma, head and neck, liver or kidney cancer. Here the sequenced sample was CD4+ or CD8+ T cells sorted from blood, taken in a trial of the OX40 agonist ivuxolimab. The gene calls are TRBV5-1 and TRBJ2-7, with unresolved D. The CDR3 protein is CASSRGSEQYF. CDR3 in DNA: TGCGCCAGCAGCCGTGGGTCCGAGCAGTACTTC. Together with reference TRBV5-1 and TRBJ2-7, the CDR3 gives the full variable domain: KAGVTQTPRYLIKTRGQQVTLSCSPISGHRSVSWYQQTPGQGLQFLFEYFSETQRNKGNFPGRFSGRQFSNSRSEMNVSTLELGDSALYLCASSRGSEQYFGPGTRLTVT.